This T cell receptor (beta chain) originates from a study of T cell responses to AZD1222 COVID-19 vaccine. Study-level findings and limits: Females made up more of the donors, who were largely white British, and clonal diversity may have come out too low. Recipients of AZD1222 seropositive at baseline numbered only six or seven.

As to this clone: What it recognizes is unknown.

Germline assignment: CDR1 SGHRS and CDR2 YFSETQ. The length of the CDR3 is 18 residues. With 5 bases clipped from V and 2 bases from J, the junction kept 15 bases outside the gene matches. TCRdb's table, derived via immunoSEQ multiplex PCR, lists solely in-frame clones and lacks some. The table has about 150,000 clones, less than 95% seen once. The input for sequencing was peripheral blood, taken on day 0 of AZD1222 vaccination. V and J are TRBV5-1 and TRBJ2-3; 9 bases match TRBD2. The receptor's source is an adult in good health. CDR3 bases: TGCGCCAGCAGATACCCTAGCGGGGAAGGTCTTATCACAGATACGCAGTATTTT. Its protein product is CASRYPSGEGLITDTQYF.